This entry is about one T cell receptor (beta chain). Its antigen remains unidentified. The data are from a study of cytomegalovirus exposure and HLA in healthy donors. Findings and limits, study-wide: It emerged from a later analysis that several of the most significant clusters appeared to be linked to common viral pathogens. Highest at DRB1 and lowest at HLA-C, TCR association rates differed among HLA loci in a later analysis. Most TCR sequences proved rare, with some public TCRs found in many donors.

Though nominally healthy at sampling, donors likely had unrecorded immune exposures. It was with 60 Vbeta and 13 Jbeta primers that the PCR ran. This table comes from immunoSEQ multiplex PCR, and its TCRdb copy is limited to in-frame clones, with some not included. Of 95,000 to 130,000 clones listed, around 81% are singletons. Source material: PBMCs. The receptor comes from a woman aged 25 to 45 in good health and CMV-seronegative.

The CDR3 DNA sequence: TGTGCCAGCAGTTTAAGCCCCGGCGGGGAGCAGTACTTC. It translates to CASSLSPGGEQYF. This sequence joins TRBV27 and TRBJ2-7; a possible D gene is TRBD2 (5 bases). V lost 2 bases and J 7 bases, leaving 12 bases between the germline ends. Germline loops: CDR1 MNHEY, CDR2 SMNVEV (reference sequence). The CDR3 sequence is 13 residues long.